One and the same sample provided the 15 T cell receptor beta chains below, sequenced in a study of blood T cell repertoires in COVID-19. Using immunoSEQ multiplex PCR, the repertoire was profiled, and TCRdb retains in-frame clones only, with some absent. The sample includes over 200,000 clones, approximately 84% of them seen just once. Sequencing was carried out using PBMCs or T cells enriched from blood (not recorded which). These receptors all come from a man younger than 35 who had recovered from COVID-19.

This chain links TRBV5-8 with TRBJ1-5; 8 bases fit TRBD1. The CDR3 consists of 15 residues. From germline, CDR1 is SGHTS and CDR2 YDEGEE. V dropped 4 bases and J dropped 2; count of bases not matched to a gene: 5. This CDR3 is CASSRGTGGNQPQHF. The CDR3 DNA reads TGTGCCAGCAGCCGTGGGACAGGCGGCAATCAGCCCCAGCATTTT. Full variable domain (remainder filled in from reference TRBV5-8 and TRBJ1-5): EAGVTQSPTHLIKTRGQQATLRCSPISGHTSVYWYQQALGLGLQFLLWYDEGEERNRGNFPPRFSGRQFPNYSSELNVNALELEDSALYLCASSRGTGGNQPQHFGDGTRLSIL.

The CDR3 reads CTSWTSGRPSSYNEQFF. CDR3 coding DNA: TGCACCAGTTGGACTAGCGGGAGACCGAGCTCCTACAATGAGCAGTTCTTC. V and J are TRBV1 and TRBJ2-1; the table's D call, TRBD2, has no DNA check behind it. TRBV1 is noted as a pseudogene. This CDR3 contains 17 residues.

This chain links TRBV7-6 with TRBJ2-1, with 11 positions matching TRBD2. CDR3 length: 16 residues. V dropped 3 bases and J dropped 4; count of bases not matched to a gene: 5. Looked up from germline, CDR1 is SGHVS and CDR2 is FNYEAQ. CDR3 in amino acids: CASSFWTSGLYNEQFF. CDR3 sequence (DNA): TGTGCCAGCAGCTTCTGGACTAGCGGGCTGTACAATGAGCAGTTCTTC.

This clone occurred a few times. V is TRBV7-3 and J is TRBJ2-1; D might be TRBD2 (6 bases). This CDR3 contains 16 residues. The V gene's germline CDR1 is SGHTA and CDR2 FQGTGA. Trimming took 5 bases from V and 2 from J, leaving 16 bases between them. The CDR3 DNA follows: TGTGCCAGCAGCCCACAGACTAGTAGTACCTACAATGAGCAGTTCTTC. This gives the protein CASSPQTSSTYNEQFF.

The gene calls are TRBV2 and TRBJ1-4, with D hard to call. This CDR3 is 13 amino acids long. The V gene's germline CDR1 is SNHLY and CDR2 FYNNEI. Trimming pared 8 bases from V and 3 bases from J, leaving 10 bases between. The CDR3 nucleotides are TGTGCCAGCGCGGGAATCTCTAATGAAAAACTGTTTTTT. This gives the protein CASAGISNEKLFF.

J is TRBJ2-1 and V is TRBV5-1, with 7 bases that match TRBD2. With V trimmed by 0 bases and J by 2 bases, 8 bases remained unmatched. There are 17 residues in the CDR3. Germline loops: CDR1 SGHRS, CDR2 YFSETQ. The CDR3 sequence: CASSLASSSGAYNEQFF. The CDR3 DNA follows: TGCGCCAGCAGCTTGGCCTCTAGCAGCGGGGCCTACAATGAGCAGTTCTTC.

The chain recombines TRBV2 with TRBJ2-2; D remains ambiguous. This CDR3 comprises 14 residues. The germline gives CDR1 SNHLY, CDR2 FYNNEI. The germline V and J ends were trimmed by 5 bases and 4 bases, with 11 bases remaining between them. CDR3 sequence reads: CASSSRQTTGELFF. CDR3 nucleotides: TGTGCCAGCAGTTCGCGGCAAACCACCGGGGAGCTGTTTTTT.

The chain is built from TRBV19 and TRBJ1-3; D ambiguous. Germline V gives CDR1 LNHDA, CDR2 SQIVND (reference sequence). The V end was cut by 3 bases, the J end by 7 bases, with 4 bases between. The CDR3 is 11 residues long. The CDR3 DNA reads TGTGCCAGTAGTATCTCGAACACCATATATTTT. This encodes CASSISNTIYF.

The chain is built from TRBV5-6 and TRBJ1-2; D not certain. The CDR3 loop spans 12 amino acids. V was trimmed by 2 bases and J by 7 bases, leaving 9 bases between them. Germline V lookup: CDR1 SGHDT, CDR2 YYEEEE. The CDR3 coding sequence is TGTGCCAGCAGCTTAAGCCACAGTGGCTACACCTTC. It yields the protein CASSLSHSGYTF.

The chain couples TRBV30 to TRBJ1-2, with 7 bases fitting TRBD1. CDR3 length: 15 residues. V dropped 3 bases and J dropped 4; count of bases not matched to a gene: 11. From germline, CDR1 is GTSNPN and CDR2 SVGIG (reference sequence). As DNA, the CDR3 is TGTGCCTGGAGCGCAGGGGGGTATCGGGCCTATGGCTACACCTTC. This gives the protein CAWSAGGYRAYGYTF.

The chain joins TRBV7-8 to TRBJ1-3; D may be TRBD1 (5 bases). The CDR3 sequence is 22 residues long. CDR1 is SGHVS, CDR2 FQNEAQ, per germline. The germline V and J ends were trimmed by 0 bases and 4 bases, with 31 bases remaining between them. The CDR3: CASSLATGAPILQEILGNTIYF. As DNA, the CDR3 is TGTGCCAGCAGCTTAGCCACTGGGGCGCCTATCCTACAGGAGATTCTCGGAAACACCATATATTTT.

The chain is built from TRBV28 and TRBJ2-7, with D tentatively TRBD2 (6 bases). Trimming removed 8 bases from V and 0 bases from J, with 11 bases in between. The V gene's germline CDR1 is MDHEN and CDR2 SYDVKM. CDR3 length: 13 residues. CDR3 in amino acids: CASLRGTSYEQYF. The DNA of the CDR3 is TGTGCCAGCCTCCGGGGGACCTCCTACGAGCAGTACTTC.

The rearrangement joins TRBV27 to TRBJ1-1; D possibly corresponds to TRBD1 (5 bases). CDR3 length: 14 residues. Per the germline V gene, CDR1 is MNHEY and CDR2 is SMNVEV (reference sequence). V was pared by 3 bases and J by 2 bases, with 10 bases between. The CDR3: CASSFREGNTEAFF. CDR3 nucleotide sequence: TGTGCCAGCAGTTTCAGGGAAGGTAACACTGAAGCTTTCTTT.

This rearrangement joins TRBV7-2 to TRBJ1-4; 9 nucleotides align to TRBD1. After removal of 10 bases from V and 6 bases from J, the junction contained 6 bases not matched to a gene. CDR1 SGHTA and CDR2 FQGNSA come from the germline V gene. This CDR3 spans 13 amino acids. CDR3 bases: TGTGCCACCCGGGGACAGGGTCATGAAAAACTGTTTTTT. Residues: CATRGQGHEKLFF.

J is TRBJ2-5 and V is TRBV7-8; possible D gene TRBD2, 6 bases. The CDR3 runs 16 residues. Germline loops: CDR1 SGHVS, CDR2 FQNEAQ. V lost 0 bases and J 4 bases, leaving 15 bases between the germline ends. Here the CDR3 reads CASSLAGTGVRETQYF. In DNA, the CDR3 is TGTGCCAGCAGCTTAGCGGGGACGGGAGTAAGAGAGACCCAGTACTTC.